This T cell receptor (beta chain) appears in the sequencing data of a study of human thymus T cells (dated by TCRdb to about 2020). General notes on the study: The study characterized TCR alpha and beta repertoires from about 8 infant thymus samples and a few related peripheral blood samples. The infant donors were roughly 6 to 244 days old, and the cohort included six or seven males and a couple of females.

The thymus tissue came from surgical resects taken out during corrective cardiac surgery. Immunologically healthy infants undergoing open corrective cardiac surgery for congenital heart defects in Finland were used as donors. Thymocytes were mechanically released from the tissue and were stored as pellets of roughly 9-33 million cells at -70 degrees C. A QIAsymphony instrument was used to extract genomic DNA from the frozen cell pellets. CDR1 and CDR2 (LGHNA, YSLEER) derive from the germline V gene. V drops 0 bases and J drops 2 bases, leaving 14 bases in between. The CDR3 holds 16 amino acids from the cysteine to the phenylalanine. CDR3 DNA only is kept here, 48 bases in frame from base 1. Results and caveats for the whole study, not just this receptor: On average, roughly 850,000 unique TCRB clonotypes were obtained from thymus samples, compared with about 84,000 from blood samples. The related research reported highly overlapping thymic TCR repertoires among unrelated individuals. V and J gene segment usage appeared biased in both thymic and peripheral blood repertoires.

TCRB and TCRAD loci were amplified from a standardized quantity of quality-controlled genomic DNA using the immunoSEQ multiplex PCR assay. The V(D)J region was spanned by amplicons of a length sufficient to cover the CDR3 and to identify V and J genes. The amplicons were sequenced on an Illumina platform via the commercial immunoSEQ service. The original methods were these. Primer bias and sequencing errors were corrected as previously described, and TCRAD and TCRB were defined on the basis of the IMGT database. Repertoires were analysed with immunoSEQ Analyzer 3.0 and VDJTools, covering basic statistics, V/J segment usage, diversity estimates, rarefaction and pairwise overlap. Diversity was estimated with Chao1, ChaoE, Efron-Thisted, Shannon and inverse Simpson indices, and also on datasets down-sampled to the smallest sample. Repertoire overlap used strict matching of CDR3 nucleotide sequence, V gene and J gene, with Jaccard-based multidimensional scaling clustering. Not all clones reach the TCRdb copy of this immuneACCESS table, which keeps in-frame sequences only. Checked studies attribute under half of the gap to unresolved V genes and leave the rest unexplained. V, J and clone size are taken as reported in that table, and D and trimming were inferred from the DNA itself. Here the sample has under 150,000 clones; about 94% occur a single time. 0.02% to 0.03% of the sample comes from the top ten.

Details on this clone: Which antigen it targets is not known. No clone much larger than this one lies a single base away; base qualities are absent.

The V gene is TRBV4-3 and the J gene is TRBJ2-7; the D segment might be TRBD1 or TRBD2, since each matches 5 bases. The sequence was obtained from a boy under two years old with a congenital heart defect but otherwise immunologically healthy. Sequencing input: thymus tissue. The DNA sequence reads TGCGCCAGCAGCCAAGATCTGGGGCAGGGAGCCTACGAGCAGTACTTC. Translated, this gives CASSQDLGQGAYEQYF.